These 19 T cell receptor beta chains came from one sample sequenced in a study of blood T cell repertoires in COVID-19. The data were produced by immunoSEQ multiplex PCR, yet TCRdb's version contains in-frame clones alone and is incomplete. This sample yields about 260,000 clones, of which 86% are seen a single time; more than 2% belongs to the top ten. The sequencing input was PBMCs or T cells enriched from blood (not recorded which). The receptors shown here come from a woman aged 50 to 60 who had recovered from COVID-19.

This chain connects TRBV4-1 to TRBJ2-1, with D maybe TRBD1 (5 bases). In germline, CDR1 is MGHRA, CDR2 YSYEKL. This CDR3 is 16 amino acids long. Trimming removed 4 bases from V and 6 bases from J, with 19 bases in between. DNA for the CDR3: TGCGCCAGCAGCCTTTATCACCAGGGCCTCGGCAATGAGCAGTTCTTC. It encodes CASSLYHQGLGNEQFF.

This sequence joins TRBV3-1 (or the pseudogene TRBV3-2) and TRBJ1-4, with D hard to call. V gave up 2 bases and J gave up 6 bases, with 16 bases separating them. CDR1 LGHDT and CDR2 YNNKEL come from the germline V gene (reference sequence). The CDR3 length is 16 residues. The CDR3 is CASSQPRRGRDEKLFF. The DNA for the CDR3 is TGTGCCAGCAGCCAACCGAGGCGGGGAAGGGATGAAAAACTGTTTTTT.

This chain uses TRBV7-2 with TRBJ2-5, with TRBD2 identical over 8 bases. Germline V CDR1 and CDR2: SGHTA, FQGNSA. The CDR3 runs to 14 residues. V dropped 4 bases and J dropped 5; count of bases not matched to a gene: 6. The DNA of the CDR3 is TGTGCCAGCAGCTACGGGGGGGCCGGGGAGACCCAGTACTTC. Encoded protein: CASSYGGAGETQYF. The full variable domain, with the rest looked up from reference TRBV7-2 and TRBJ2-5, is GAGVSQSPSNKVTEKGKDVELRCDPISGHTALYWYRQSLGQGLEFLIYFQGNSAPDKSGLPSDRFSAERTGGSVSTLTIQRTQQEDSAVYLCASSYGGAGETQYFGPGTRLLVL.

This rearrangement joins TRBV4-1 to TRBJ2-7, with TRBD1 as a possible D gene (6 bases). Trimming cost V 4 bases and J 1 base, with 17 bases left between them. Germline CDR1 reads MGHRA; CDR2 reads YSYEKL. This CDR3 contains 16 residues. CDR3 sequence (DNA): TGCGCCAGCAGCCTGCAATTAGGGACAAATTCCTACGAGCAGTACTTC. Translated, it gives CASSLQLGTNSYEQYF.

This clone appeared once. The rearrangement links TRBV19 to TRBJ2-2; 7 bases fit TRBD2. Looked up from germline, CDR1 is LNHDA and CDR2 is SQIVND (reference sequence). The length of the CDR3 is 16 residues. The trim removed 3 bases at V and 6 bases at J, leaving 10 bases unmatched. The CDR3 sequence: CASSITGLTFAGELFF. The CDR3 coding sequence is TGTGCCAGTAGTATTACGGGACTAACTTTCGCCGGGGAGCTGTTTTTT.

This chain connects TRBV5-5 to TRBJ1-1; 9 bases align to TRBD1. The germline gives CDR1 SGHKS, CDR2 YYEKEE (reference sequence). Trimming cost V 4 bases and J 11 bases; bases outside gene matches: 12. CDR3 length: 14 amino acids. In DNA form, the CDR3 reads TGTGCCAGCAGCAAACAGGGGGCTGGGGGTGGGGCTTTCTTT. Translating it yields CASSKQGAGGGAFF.

The chain carries TRBV27 and TRBJ1-1; D is uncertain. Germline values: CDR1 MNHEY, CDR2 SMNVEV (reference sequence). The CDR3 runs to 14 residues. V gave up 5 bases and J gave up 3 bases, with 13 bases separating them. The CDR3 sequence: CASSTLEGDTEAFF. CDR3 DNA: TGTGCCAGCAGTACTCTCGAGGGCGACACTGAAGCTTTCTTT.

The chain uses TRBV7-3 and TRBJ2-2; 12 positions agree with TRBD2. This CDR3 contains 17 residues. J was trimmed by 4 bases and V by 1 base; bases with no gene match: 4. Germline loops: CDR1 SGHTA, CDR2 FQGTGA. The CDR3 loop reads CASSLSSLAGGTGELFF. CDR3 in DNA: TGTGCCAGCAGCTTAAGTTCACTAGCGGGAGGCACCGGGGAGCTGTTTTTT.

V is TRBV28 and J is TRBJ1-1; D is possibly TRBD1 (5 bases). The V gene lost 3 bases and the J gene lost 4 bases, with 12 bases spanning the gap. In germline, CDR1 is MDHEN, CDR2 SYDVKM. The CDR3 contains 14 residues. The CDR3: CASSFFQGGTEAFF. The DNA for the CDR3 is TGTGCCAGCAGTTTTTTCCAGGGAGGCACTGAAGCTTTCTTT.

The J gene is TRBJ1-3, the V gene TRBV2; TRBD1 matches at 7 bases. The V gene's germline CDR1 is SNHLY and CDR2 FYNNEI. The V segment lost 6 bases and the J segment 0 bases; nucleotides outside the gene matches: 5. This CDR3 contains 15 residues. The CDR3 is CASRPGTASGNTIYF. DNA for the CDR3: TGTGCCAGCAGACCCGGGACAGCCTCTGGAAACACCATATATTTT.

V and J are TRBV24-1 and TRBJ2-3, with D unresolved. Per the germline V gene, CDR1 is KGHDR and CDR2 is SFDVKD. The CDR3 has 15 residues. V dropped 4 bases and J dropped 2 bases, with 12 bases sitting between them. CDR3 protein: CATSDPEAVTDTQYF. In nucleotides, the CDR3 is TGTGCCACCAGTGACCCCGAGGCTGTCACAGATACGCAGTATTTT.

The chain recombines TRBV27 with TRBJ1-1; TRBD1 aligns across 7 bases. Germline values: CDR1 MNHEY, CDR2 SMNVEV (reference sequence). With 2 bases clipped from V and 3 bases from J, the junction kept 6 bases outside the gene matches. There are 15 residues in the CDR3. The CDR3 region has the DNA TGTGCCAGCAGTTTAGGGACAGTCGATTACACTGAAGCTTTCTTT. This encodes CASSLGTVDYTEAFF.

The chain links TRBV6-5 to TRBJ2-7; 7 bases map to TRBD1. Germline-derived CDR1 and CDR2 are MNHEY and SVGAGI. The CDR3 contains 15 residues. V lost 0 bases and J lost 2; bases outside the gene matches: 4. The CDR3 nucleotides are TGTGCCAGCAGTTACTCTCTGACAGGGCCCTACGAGCAGTACTTC. It specifies CASSYSLTGPYEQYF.

The chain uses TRBV4-1 and TRBJ2-7; 7 nucleotides agree with TRBD2. Germline V gene lookup returns CDR1 MGHRA and CDR2 YSYEKL. This CDR3 is built from 16 residues. Trimming took 3 bases from V and 9 from J; bases not matched to a gene: 17. The CDR3 region is CASSHSPGLLQFAQYF. CDR3 nucleotides: TGCGCCAGCAGCCATTCCCCGGGACTACTACAATTCGCGCAGTACTTC.

The V call is TRBV24-1, the J call TRBJ2-1, with D tentatively TRBD1 (5 bases). Trimming removed 3 bases at V and 0 bases at J, with 17 bases between. The CDR3 has 18 amino acids. CDR1 and CDR2 (germline): KGHDR, SFDVKD. The CDR3 nucleotides are TGTGCCACCAGTGATCTGACCTCGACAGAGAGCTCCTACAATGAGCAGTTCTTC. Translated, it gives CATSDLTSTESSYNEQFF.

The chain uses TRBV7-9 and TRBJ2-1; perhaps TRBD1 as D (5 bases). In germline, CDR1 is SEHNR, CDR2 FQNEAQ (reference sequence). This CDR3 contains 15 residues. V lost 1 base to trimming and J lost 4 bases, with 11 bases between them. CDR3 sequence reads: CASSLGTLPYNEQFF. CDR3 DNA: TGTGCCAGCAGCTTAGGGACACTCCCATACAATGAGCAGTTCTTC.

Points on this clone: The same CDR3 is also encoded by other DNA sequences in this sample. V and J are TRBV18 and TRBJ1-6; D uncertain. CDR1 is KGHSH, CDR2 LQKENI, per germline. Trimming cost V 0 bases and J 3 bases, with 6 bases left between them. CDR3 length: 15 residues. In DNA, the CDR3 is TGTGCCAGCTCACCACCGAGCGGCTATAATTCACCCCTCCACTTT. It specifies CASSPPSGYNSPLHF.

V usage is TRBV19 and J usage is TRBJ1-5; the D gene is possibly TRBD1 (6 bases). Germline V CDR1 and CDR2: LNHDA, SQIVND (reference sequence). The CDR3 totals 14 residues. Trimming pared 2 bases from V and 5 bases from J, leaving 10 bases between. CDR3 sequence: CASSIKKGDQPQHF. The CDR3 DNA is TGTGCCAGTAGTATAAAGAAGGGGGATCAGCCCCAGCATTTT.

The chain's CDR3 is CASSEDYFGSYGYTF. CDR3 sequence (DNA): TGTGCCAGCAGTGAAGATTACTTCGGGAGCTATGGCTACACCTTC. The V gene is TRBV25-1, the J gene TRBJ1-2; D gene ambiguous. The CDR3 consists of 15 residues. Trimming left V 2 bases short and J 4 bases short, with 14 bases between. CDR1 and CDR2 from the germline V gene are MGHDK and SYGVNS.